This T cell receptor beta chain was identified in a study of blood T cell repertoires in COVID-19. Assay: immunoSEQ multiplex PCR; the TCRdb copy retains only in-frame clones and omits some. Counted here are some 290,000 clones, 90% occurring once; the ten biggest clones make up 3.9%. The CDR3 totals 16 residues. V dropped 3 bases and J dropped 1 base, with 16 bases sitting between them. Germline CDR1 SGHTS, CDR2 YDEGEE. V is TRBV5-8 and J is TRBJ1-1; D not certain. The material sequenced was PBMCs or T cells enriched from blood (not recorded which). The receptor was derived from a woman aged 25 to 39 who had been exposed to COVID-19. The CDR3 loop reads CASSSRRDRRNTEAFF. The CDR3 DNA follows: TGTGCCAGCAGCTCCCGCCGGGATCGGAGGAACACTGAAGCTTTCTTT.